Below, 11 T cell receptor beta chains from the same sample are listed, as sequenced in a study of control samples from healthy donors and cancer patients. Profiling relied on immunoSEQ multiplex PCR, and the TCRdb table lists in-frame clones only, not all of them. The table records about 88,000 clones, 93% of them present only once. The specimen was blood. The receptors derive from a young man in good health.

This rearrangement joins TRBV29-1 to TRBJ1-1; D is unresolved. V shed 5 bases and J shed 3 bases, with 10 bases lying between them. The CDR3 contains 12 residues. CDR1 is SQVTM, CDR2 ANQGSEA, per germline. CDR3 protein: CSVSDWDTEAFF. CDR3 DNA: TGCAGCGTTTCCGATTGGGACACTGAAGCTTTCTTT. Using reference TRBV29-1 and TRBJ1-1 for the parts outside the CDR3, the full variable domain is SAVISQKPSRDICQRGTSLTIQCQVDSQVTMMFWYRQQPGQSLTLIATANQGSEATYESGFVIDKFPISRPNLTFSTLTVSNMSPEDSSIYLCSVSDWDTEAFFGQGTRLTVV.

In this sample, this clone turned up once. The chain combines TRBV7-8 with TRBJ2-5, with a possible D match to TRBD2 (5 bases). The CDR3 is 14 residues long. Trimming shortened V by 3 bases and J by 3 bases, and 11 bases separated the two germline ends. The germline V gene encodes CDR1 SGHVS and CDR2 FQNEAQ. The chain's CDR3 is CASSFGRVKETQYF. The CDR3 DNA reads as TGTGCCAGCAGCTTTGGGCGGGTAAAAGAGACCCAGTACTTC.

The chain links TRBV5-1 to TRBJ2-5; 7 bases fit TRBD2. Germline V lookup: CDR1 SGHRS, CDR2 YFSETQ. The CDR3 runs 15 residues. J lost 2 bases, V lost 0 bases, and 4 bases had no gene match. The CDR3 is CASSLDGTKQETQYF. CDR3 in DNA: TGCGCCAGCAGCTTGGACGGGACTAAGCAAGAGACCCAGTACTTC.

The gene calls are TRBV3-1 (or the pseudogene TRBV3-2) and TRBJ2-3; D may be TRBD1 (5 bases). CDR3 length: 15 amino acids. V lost 10 bases to trimming and J lost 0 bases, with 17 bases between them. Germline CDR1 is LGHDT and CDR2 is YNNKEL (reference sequence). The CDR3 here is CATTQTASSTDTQYF. In nucleotides, the CDR3 is TGTGCCACCACCCAGACAGCCTCTAGCACAGATACGCAGTATTTT.

The genes are TRBV27 and TRBJ2-5; D might be TRBD1 or TRBD2, each matching 5 bases. CDR3 length: 14 residues. Trimming took 4 bases from V and 1 from J, leaving 10 bases between them. Germline CDR1 is MNHEY and CDR2 is SMNVEV (reference sequence). In nucleotides, the CDR3 is TGTGCCAGCAGTTCCCGGGACCTCCAAGAGACCCAGTACTTC. Protein product: CASSSRDLQETQYF.

The chain carries TRBV2 and TRBJ1-4, with 7 positions matching TRBD1. In germline, CDR1 is SNHLY, CDR2 FYNNEI. The CDR3 contains 15 residues. V lost 1 base, J lost 4 bases, and 3 bases stayed unmatched. CDR3 residues: CASSEDRGINEKLFF. The CDR3 DNA sequence: TGTGCCAGCAGTGAAGACAGGGGAATTAATGAAAAACTGTTTTTT.

The chain joins TRBV27 to TRBJ2-2; maybe TRBD1 (6 bases). The germline gives CDR1 MNHEY, CDR2 SMNVEV (reference sequence). The V end lost 2 bases, the J end lost 5 bases, and 18 bases lay between the germline ends. This CDR3 has 17 residues. CDR3 in amino acids: CASSLTPPGHRTGELFF. For the CDR3, the DNA is TGTGCCAGCAGTTTAACCCCACCGGGACACCGGACCGGGGAGCTGTTTTTT.

As to this clone: Other DNA sequences in the sample encode the same CDR3. The chain combines TRBV27 with TRBJ1-5; maybe TRBD1 (5 bases). Germline V gives CDR1 MNHEY, CDR2 SMNVEV (reference sequence). This CDR3 region has 13 residues. Trimming removed 4 bases at V and 5 bases at J, with 9 bases between. The CDR3 reads CASSWGGDQPQHF. The CDR3 DNA reads TGTGCCAGCAGTTGGGGCGGGGATCAGCCCCAGCATTTT.

The chain couples TRBV19 to TRBJ2-4, with D perhaps matching TRBD1 (6 bases). Germline V gene data show CDR1 as LNHDA and CDR2 as SQIVND (reference sequence). The CDR3 has 12 residues. Trimming left V 6 bases short and J 8 bases short, with 11 bases between. The CDR3, as DNA: TGTGCCAGTAGGGGGACATCCTACATTCAGTACTTC. It is translated as CASRGTSYIQYF.

This chain connects TRBV10-3 to TRBJ2-7; D is ambiguous. The CDR3 loop spans 17 amino acids. The germline gives CDR1 ENHRY, CDR2 SYGVKD. Trimming cost V 4 bases and J 0 bases, with 19 bases left between them. The CDR3 bases are TGTGCCATCAGTGGGAGCAATGACTCCAGTAGCTCCTACGAGCAGTACTTC. Its protein is CAISGSNDSSSSYEQYF.

The chain combines TRBV24-1 with TRBJ2-1, with 7 bases matching TRBD2. The V gene end was trimmed by 5 bases and the J gene end by 5 bases; junction bases not matched to a gene: 8. Germline values: CDR1 KGHDR, CDR2 SFDVKD. This CDR3 is 15 amino acids long. The CDR3 reads CATSGAGAGNNEQFF. CDR3 bases: TGTGCCACCAGTGGGGCGGGAGCTGGGAACAATGAGCAGTTCTTC.